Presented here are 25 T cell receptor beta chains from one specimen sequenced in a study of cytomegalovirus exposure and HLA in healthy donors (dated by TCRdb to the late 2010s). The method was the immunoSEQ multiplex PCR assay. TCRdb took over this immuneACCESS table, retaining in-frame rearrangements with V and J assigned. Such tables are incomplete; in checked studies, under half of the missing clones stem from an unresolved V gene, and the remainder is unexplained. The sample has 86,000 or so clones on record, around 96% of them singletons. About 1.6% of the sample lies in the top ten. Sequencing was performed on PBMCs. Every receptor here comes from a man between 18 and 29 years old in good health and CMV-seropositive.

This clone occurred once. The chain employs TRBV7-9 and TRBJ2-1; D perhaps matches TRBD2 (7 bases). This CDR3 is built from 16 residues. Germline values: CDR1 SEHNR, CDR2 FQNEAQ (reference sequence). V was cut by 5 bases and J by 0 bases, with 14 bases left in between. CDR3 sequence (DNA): TGTGCCAGCAGCAAGGGGGGGCCGAGCTCCTACAATGAGCAGTTCTTC. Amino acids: CASSKGGPSSYNEQFF.

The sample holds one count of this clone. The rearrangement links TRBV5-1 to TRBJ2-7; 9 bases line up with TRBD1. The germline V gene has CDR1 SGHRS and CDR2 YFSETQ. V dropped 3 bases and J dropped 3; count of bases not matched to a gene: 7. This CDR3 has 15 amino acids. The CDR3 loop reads CASSWGDREGYEQYF. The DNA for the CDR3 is TGCGCCAGCAGCTGGGGGGACAGGGAAGGCTACGAGCAGTACTTC.

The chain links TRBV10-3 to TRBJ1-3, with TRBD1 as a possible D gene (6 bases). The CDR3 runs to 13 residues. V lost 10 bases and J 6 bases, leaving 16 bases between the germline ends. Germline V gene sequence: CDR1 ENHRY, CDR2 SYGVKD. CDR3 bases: TGTGCCACTTGGGCAACAGGGTTAAACACCATATATTTT. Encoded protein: CATWATGLNTIYF.

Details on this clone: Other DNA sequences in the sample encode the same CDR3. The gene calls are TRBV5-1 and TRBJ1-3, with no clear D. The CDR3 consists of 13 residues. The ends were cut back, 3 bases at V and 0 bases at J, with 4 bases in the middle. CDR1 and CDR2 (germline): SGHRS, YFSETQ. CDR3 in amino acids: CASSSNSGNTIYF. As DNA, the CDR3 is TGCGCCAGCAGCTCCAACTCTGGAAACACCATATATTTT.

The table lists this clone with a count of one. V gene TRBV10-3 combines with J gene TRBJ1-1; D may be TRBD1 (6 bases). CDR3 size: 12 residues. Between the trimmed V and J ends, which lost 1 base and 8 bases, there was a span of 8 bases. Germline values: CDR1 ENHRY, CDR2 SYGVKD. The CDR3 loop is CAISEFQGEAFF. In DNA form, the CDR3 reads TGTGCCATCAGTGAGTTCCAGGGGGAAGCTTTCTTT.

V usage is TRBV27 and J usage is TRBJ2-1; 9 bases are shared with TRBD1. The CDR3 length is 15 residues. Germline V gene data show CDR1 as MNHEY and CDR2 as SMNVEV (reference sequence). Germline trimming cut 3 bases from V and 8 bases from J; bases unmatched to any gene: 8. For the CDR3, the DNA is TGTGCCAGCAGTTTGTTGGGACAGGGAGGGGATGAGCAGTTCTTC. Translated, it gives CASSLLGQGGDEQFF.

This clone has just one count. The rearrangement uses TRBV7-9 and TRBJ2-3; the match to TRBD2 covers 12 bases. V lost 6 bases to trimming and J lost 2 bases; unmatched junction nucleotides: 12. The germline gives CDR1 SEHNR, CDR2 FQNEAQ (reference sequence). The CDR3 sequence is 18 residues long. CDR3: CASRAPGTSGLFTDTQYF. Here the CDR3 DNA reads TGTGCCAGCAGGGCACCGGGGACTAGCGGGTTATTCACAGATACGCAGTATTTT.

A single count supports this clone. DNA of the CDR3: TGTGCCAGCAGCGTAGCTGGGGCGGGAGTAAGTAGTGAGCAGTTCTTC. Translation: CASSVAGAGVSSEQFF. The chain combines TRBV9 with TRBJ2-1, with 7 bases matching TRBD2. This CDR3 region has 16 residues. V lost 0 bases to trimming and J lost 9 bases; unmatched junction nucleotides: 12. From germline, CDR1 is SGDLS and CDR2 YYNGEE.

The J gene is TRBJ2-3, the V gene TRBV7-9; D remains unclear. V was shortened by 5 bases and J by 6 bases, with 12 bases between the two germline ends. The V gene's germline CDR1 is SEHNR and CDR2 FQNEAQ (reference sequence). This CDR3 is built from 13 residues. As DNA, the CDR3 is TGTGCCAGCAGCGACCCCGAGGAGGATACGCAGTATTTT. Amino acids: CASSDPEEDTQYF.

CDR3 coding DNA: TGTGCCAGCCGTGAGGAGGCGGGGGGTACAGATACGCAGTATTTT. Translating gives CASREEAGGTDTQYF. The chain couples TRBV28 to TRBJ2-3, with 8 bases identical to TRBD2. This CDR3 is built from 15 residues. Unmatched junction bases numbered 10, after V lost 8 bases and J lost 3 bases. The germline V gene encodes CDR1 MDHEN and CDR2 SYDVKM.

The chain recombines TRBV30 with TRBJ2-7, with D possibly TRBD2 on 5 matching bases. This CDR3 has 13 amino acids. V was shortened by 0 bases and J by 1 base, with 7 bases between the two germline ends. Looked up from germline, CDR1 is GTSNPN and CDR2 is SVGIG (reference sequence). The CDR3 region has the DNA TGTGCCTGGAGTGTCGGGGAGTCCTACGAGCAGTACTTC. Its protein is CAWSVGESYEQYF.

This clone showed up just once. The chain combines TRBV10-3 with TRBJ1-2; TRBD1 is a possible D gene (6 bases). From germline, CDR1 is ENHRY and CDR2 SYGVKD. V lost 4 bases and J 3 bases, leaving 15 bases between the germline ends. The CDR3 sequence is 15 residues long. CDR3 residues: CAISGPMTGDYGYTF. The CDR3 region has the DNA TGTGCCATCAGTGGGCCAATGACAGGAGACTATGGCTACACCTTC.

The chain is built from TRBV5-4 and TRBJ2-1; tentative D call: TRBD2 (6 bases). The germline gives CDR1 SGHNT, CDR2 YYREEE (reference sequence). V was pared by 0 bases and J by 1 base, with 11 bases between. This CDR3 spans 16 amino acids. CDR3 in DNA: TGTGCCAGCAGCTTGGCCGGGAGTGTGTCCTACAATGAGCAGTTCTTC. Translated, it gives CASSLAGSVSYNEQFF.

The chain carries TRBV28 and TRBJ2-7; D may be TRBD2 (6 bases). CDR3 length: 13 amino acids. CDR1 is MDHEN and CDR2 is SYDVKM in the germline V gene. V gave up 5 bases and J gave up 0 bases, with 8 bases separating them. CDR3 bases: TGTGCCAGCAGTCCGGGAGCCTCCTACGAGCAGTACTTC. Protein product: CASSPGASYEQYF.

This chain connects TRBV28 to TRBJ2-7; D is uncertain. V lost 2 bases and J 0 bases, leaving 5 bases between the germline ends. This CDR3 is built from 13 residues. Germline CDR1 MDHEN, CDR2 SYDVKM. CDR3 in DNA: TGTGCCAGCAGTTTAGTAGTCTCCTACGAGCAGTACTTC. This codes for CASSLVVSYEQYF.

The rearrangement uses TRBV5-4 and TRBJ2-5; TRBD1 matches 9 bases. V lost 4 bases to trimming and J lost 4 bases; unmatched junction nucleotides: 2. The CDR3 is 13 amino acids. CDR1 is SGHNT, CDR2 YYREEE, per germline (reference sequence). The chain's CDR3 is CASSPGQGETQYF. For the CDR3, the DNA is TGTGCCAGCAGCCCGGGACAGGGAGAGACCCAGTACTTC.

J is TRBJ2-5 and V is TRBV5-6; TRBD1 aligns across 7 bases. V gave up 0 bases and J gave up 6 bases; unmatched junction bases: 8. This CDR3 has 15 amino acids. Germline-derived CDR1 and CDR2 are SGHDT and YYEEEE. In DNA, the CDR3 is TGTGCCAGCAGCTTGGTGGGACAGTCTAGGCAGACCCAGTACTTC. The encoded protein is CASSLVGQSRQTQYF.

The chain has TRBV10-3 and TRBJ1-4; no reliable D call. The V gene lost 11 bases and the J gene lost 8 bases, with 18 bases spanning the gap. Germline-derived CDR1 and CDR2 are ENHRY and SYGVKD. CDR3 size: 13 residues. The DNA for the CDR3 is TGTGCCGCCCGACAAACGTTGGAAGAAAAACTGTTTTTT. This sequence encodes CAARQTLEEKLFF.

The CDR3 spells CASSSRDRGLEDEQFF. Here the CDR3 DNA reads TGTGCCAGCAGTTCCCGGGACAGGGGGCTTGAGGATGAGCAGTTCTTC. This chain uses TRBV6-5 with TRBJ2-1, with TRBD1 identical over 12 bases. Germline CDR1 reads MNHEY; CDR2 reads SVGAGI. This CDR3 spans 16 amino acids. Trimming took 4 bases from V and 8 from J; bases not matched to a gene: 9.

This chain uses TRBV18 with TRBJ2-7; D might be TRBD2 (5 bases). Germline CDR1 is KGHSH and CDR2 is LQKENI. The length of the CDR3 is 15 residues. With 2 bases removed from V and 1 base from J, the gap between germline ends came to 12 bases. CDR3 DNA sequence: TGTGCCAGCTCACCAGTCAGCGGCCGGTCCTACGAGCAGTACTTC. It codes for CASSPVSGRSYEQYF.

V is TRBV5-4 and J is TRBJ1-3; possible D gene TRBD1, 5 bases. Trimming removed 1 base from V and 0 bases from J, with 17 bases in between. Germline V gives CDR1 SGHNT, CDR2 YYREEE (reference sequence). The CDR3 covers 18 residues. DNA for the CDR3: TGTGCCAGCAGCTTGCAGTTATTAGGGGCCACCTCTGGAAACACCATATATTTT. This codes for CASSLQLLGATSGNTIYF. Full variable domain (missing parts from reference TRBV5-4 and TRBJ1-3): ETGVTQSPTHLIKTRGQQVTLRCSSQSGHNTVSWYQQALGQGPQFIFQYYREEENGRGNFPPRFSGLQFPNYSSELNVNALELDDSALYLCASSLQLLGATSGNTIYFGEGSWLTVV.

CDR3 in DNA: TGCGCCAGCAGCTTGCTGCCAGGGGGCGGCGAGACCCAGTACTTC. Translated, it gives CASSLLPGGGETQYF. The rearrangement links TRBV5-1 to TRBJ2-5; 8 bases are shared with TRBD1. The CDR3 sequence is 15 residues long. J lost 5 bases, V lost 1 base, and 7 bases had no gene match. In germline, CDR1 is SGHRS, CDR2 YFSETQ.

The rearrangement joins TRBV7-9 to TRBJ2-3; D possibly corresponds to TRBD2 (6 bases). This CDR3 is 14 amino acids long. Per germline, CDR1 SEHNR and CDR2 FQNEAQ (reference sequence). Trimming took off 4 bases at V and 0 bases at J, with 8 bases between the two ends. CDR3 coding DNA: TGTGCCAGCAGCTCAAGCGGGAGCACAGATACGCAGTATTTT. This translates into CASSSSGSTDTQYF. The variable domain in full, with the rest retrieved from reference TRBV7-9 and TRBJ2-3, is DTGVSQNPRHKITKRGQNVTFRCDPISEHNRLYWYRQTLGQGPEFLTYFQNEAQLEKSRLLSDRFSAERPKGSFSTLEIQRTEQGDSAMYLCASSSSGSTDTQYFGPGTRLTVL.

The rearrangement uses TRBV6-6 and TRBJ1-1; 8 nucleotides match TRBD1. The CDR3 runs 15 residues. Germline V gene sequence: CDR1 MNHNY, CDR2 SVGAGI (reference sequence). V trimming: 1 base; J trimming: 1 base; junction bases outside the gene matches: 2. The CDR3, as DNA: TGTGCCAGCAGTTACTACGGGACAGGGAACACTGAAGCTTTCTTT. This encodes CASSYYGTGNTEAFF.

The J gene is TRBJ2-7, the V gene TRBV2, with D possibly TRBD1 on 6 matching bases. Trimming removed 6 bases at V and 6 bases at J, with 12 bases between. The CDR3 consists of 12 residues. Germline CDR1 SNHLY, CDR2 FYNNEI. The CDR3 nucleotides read TGTGCCAGCAGCGACGACAGGCCCGAGCAGTACTTC. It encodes CASSDDRPEQYF.